The 21 T cell receptor beta chains below all came from one sample that was sequenced in a study of blood T cell repertoires in COVID-19 (dated by TCRdb to the early 2020s). The receptor library was made with the immunoSEQ multiplex PCR assay. The clones in this table, taken by TCRdb from immuneACCESS, are in-frame only. Not every clone is retained; where verified, under half of the shortfall comes from an unresolved V gene, and the cause of the rest is unknown. This sample lists about 200,000 clones; about 82% were detected once. The leading ten clones occupy 5.6% of the sample. The sequenced sample consisted of PBMCs or T cells enriched from blood (not recorded which). The receptors stem from a man aged 40-49 years with acute COVID-19.

This sequence joins TRBV4-1 and TRBJ2-5; TRBD2 agrees at 10 bases. Germline V CDR1 and CDR2: MGHRA, YSYEKL. J lost 4 bases, V lost 4 bases, and 15 bases had no gene match. The CDR3 loop spans 18 amino acids. CDR3 region: CASSPLGSGRASRETQYF. The CDR3 bases are TGCGCCAGCAGCCCCCTTGGCAGCGGGAGGGCCTCACGAGAGACCCAGTACTTC.

The chain combines TRBV6-5 with TRBJ2-7, with TRBD2 matching 9 bases. With V trimmed by 4 bases and J by 2 bases, 6 bases remained unmatched. This CDR3 spans 15 amino acids. Per the germline V gene, CDR1 is MNHEY and CDR2 is SVGAGI. CDR3 in amino acids: CASSSTSGRTYEQYF. CDR3 DNA: TGTGCCAGCAGTTCCACTAGCGGGCGTACCTACGAGCAGTACTTC.

The chain employs TRBV28 and TRBJ1-1; the match to TRBD1 covers 9 bases. V lost 5 bases and J lost 6; bases outside the gene matches: 10. The CDR3 covers 15 residues. In germline, CDR1 is MDHEN, CDR2 SYDVKM. CDR3 DNA: TGTGCCAGCAGTCACCAGGGACAGGGAGTACCTGAAGCTTTCTTT. It yields the protein CASSHQGQGVPEAFF.

The chain links TRBV12-3 or TRBV12-4 to TRBJ2-7; D possibly corresponds to TRBD2 (5 bases). V dropped 7 bases and J dropped 0 bases, with 10 bases sitting between them. CDR3 size: 13 residues. The CDR3 DNA reads TGTGCCAGCAAGGGAGACACCTCCTACGAGCAGTACTTC. As protein: CASKGDTSYEQYF.

This clone was seen a single time. V usage is TRBV27 and J usage is TRBJ1-1; D gene ambiguous. Deletions cut 8 bases from V and 3 bases from J, with 13 bases between. The length of the CDR3 is 13 residues. CDR1 and CDR2 from the germline V gene are MNHEY and SMNVEV (reference sequence). CDR3 protein: CASGPLRYTEAFF. CDR3 in DNA: TGTGCCAGCGGCCCCTTGCGGTACACTGAAGCTTTCTTT.

The rearrangement uses TRBV5-1 and TRBJ2-1; D possibly corresponds to TRBD1 (6 bases). Germline loops: CDR1 SGHRS, CDR2 YFSETQ. The CDR3 runs to 16 residues. Trimming removed 3 bases from V and 5 bases from J, with 18 bases in between. The CDR3 is CASSSRRDGDNNEQFF. CDR3 nucleotides: TGCGCCAGCAGCTCCCGCCGGGACGGGGACAACAATGAGCAGTTCTTC.

The chain has TRBV10-1 and TRBJ2-7; 11 nucleotides line up with TRBD1. Germline CDR1 WNHNN, CDR2 SYGVQD (reference sequence). The CDR3 runs 15 residues. Trimming removed 3 bases from V and 7 bases from J; junction bases left unmatched: 8. In nucleotides, the CDR3 is TGCGCCAGCAGTGACCTAGGACAGGGGGCAGGGGAGCAGTACTTC. It translates to CASSDLGQGAGEQYF.

The CDR3 here is CASSEGRFYNEQFF. DNA of the CDR3: TGTGCCAGCAGTGAAGGGCGGTTCTACAATGAGCAGTTCTTC. The V call is TRBV6-1, the J call TRBJ2-1; D gene unclear. The V end was cut by 1 base, the J end by 3 bases, with 7 bases between. The CDR3 is made up of 14 amino acids. Germline assignment: CDR1 MNHNS and CDR2 SASEGT.

The chain joins TRBV27 to TRBJ2-7; D perhaps matches TRBD1 (5 bases). Trimming left V 0 bases short and J 4 bases short, with 10 bases between. Germline values: CDR1 MNHEY, CDR2 SMNVEV (reference sequence). This CDR3 is 14 amino acids long. This chain's CDR3 is CASSLSRTSYEQYF. CDR3 DNA: TGTGCCAGCAGTTTATCGAGGACATCTTACGAGCAGTACTTC.

The V gene is TRBV6-5, the J gene TRBJ2-3, with 10 nucleotides matching TRBD1. Germline lookup yields CDR1 MNHEY and CDR2 SVGAGI. Trimming removed 6 bases from V and 5 bases from J; junction bases left unmatched: 8. The CDR3 has 15 residues. CDR3 DNA: TGTGCCAGCAGGAGACAGGGGGCGGAGGTAGATACGCAGTATTTT. This codes for CASRRQGAEVDTQYF.

The chain combines TRBV7-8 with TRBJ2-7; 7 bases agree with TRBD1. The CDR3 covers 15 residues. After removal of 3 bases from V and 4 bases from J, the junction contained 9 bases not matched to a gene. Germline CDR1 reads SGHVS; CDR2 reads FQNEAQ. The CDR3 protein is CASSFRQGIMYEQYF. CDR3 sequence (DNA): TGTGCCAGCAGCTTTAGACAGGGAATTATGTACGAGCAGTACTTC.

This clone appeared a single time. The gene calls are TRBV28 and TRBJ1-2, with D possibly TRBD1 on 5 matching bases. The V and J ends lost 3 bases and 5 bases respectively, with 10 bases between them. The germline gives CDR1 MDHEN, CDR2 SYDVKM. This CDR3 has 13 residues. The CDR3 bases are TGTGCCAGCAGTTTGATGGGGGGGTATGGCTACACCTTC. This translates into CASSLMGGYGYTF.

CDR3 sequence reads: CASSLDLAGWYTEAFF. Here the CDR3 DNA reads TGTGCCAGCAGCTTGGATTTGGCAGGGTGGTACACTGAAGCTTTCTTT. The V call is TRBV5-5, the J call TRBJ1-1, with D tentatively TRBD1 (5 bases). CDR1 SGHKS and CDR2 YYEKEE come from the germline V gene (reference sequence). V was shortened by 0 bases and J by 3 bases, with 15 bases between the two germline ends. The CDR3 runs to 16 residues.

The CDR3 loop reads CASSSRGIDGTEAFF. The CDR3 region has the DNA TGTGCCAGCAGCTCCCGGGGAATCGATGGCACTGAAGCTTTCTTT. V usage is TRBV7-9 and J usage is TRBJ1-1; no clear D gene. The CDR3 runs to 15 residues. V lost 4 bases and J lost 4, with 16 bases in between. The germline V gene encodes CDR1 SEHNR and CDR2 FQNEAQ (reference sequence).

The rearrangement links TRBV11-2 to TRBJ2-7; 9 nucleotides align to TRBD1. This CDR3 spans 15 amino acids. Germline CDR1 and CDR2: SGHAT and FQNNGV. The J segment lost 3 bases and the V segment lost 5 bases, leaving 8 bases of the junction unmatched. The CDR3 here is CASSDGTGHLYEQYF. In DNA, the CDR3 is TGTGCCAGCAGCGACGGGACAGGGCACCTCTACGAGCAGTACTTC.

This rearrangement joins TRBV6-6 to TRBJ2-1; TRBD2 matches 9 bases. Germline CDR1 is MNHNY and CDR2 is SVGAGI (reference sequence). With V trimmed by 8 bases and J by 6 bases, 11 bases remained unmatched. The CDR3 spans 15 residues. The CDR3 coding sequence is TGTGCCAGCGGAATTAGCGGGAGTATGGGCAATGAGCAGTTCTTC. Translating it yields CASGISGSMGNEQFF.

A single count supports this clone. The J gene is TRBJ1-6, the V gene TRBV29-1; maybe TRBD1 (6 bases). This CDR3 has 14 amino acids. CDR1 is SQVTM, CDR2 ANQGSEA, per germline. V was shortened by 6 bases and J by 7 bases, with 16 bases between the two germline ends. The CDR3 sequence: CSVKTGTTNSPLHF. The CDR3 DNA reads as TGCAGCGTGAAAACAGGGACAACGAATTCACCCCTCCACTTT. Full variable domain (outside the CDR3, taken from reference TRBV29-1 and TRBJ1-6): SAVISQKPSRDICQRGTSLTIQCQVDSQVTMMFWYRQQPGQSLTLIATANQGSEATYESGFVIDKFPISRPNLTFSTLTVSNMSPEDSSIYLCSVKTGTTNSPLHFGNGTRLTVT.

The chain links TRBV7-6 to TRBJ2-3, with 13 bases that match TRBD2. V lost 5 bases, J lost 6 bases, and 5 bases stayed unmatched. Germline CDR1 and CDR2: SGHVS and FNYEAQ. CDR3 length: 15 amino acids. The CDR3, as DNA: TGTGCCAGCAGCCAGGGACTAGCGGGAAGGGATACGCAGTATTTT. This codes for CASSQGLAGRDTQYF.

The chain employs TRBV15 and TRBJ2-1, with 12 positions matching TRBD2. V shed 1 base, J shed 6 bases, and the junction held 7 bases outside the gene matches. The CDR3 has 17 amino acids. The germline gives CDR1 LNHNV, CDR2 YYDKDF (reference sequence). The CDR3 is CATSRGTSGIYRNEQFF. The CDR3 nucleotides are TGTGCCACCAGCAGAGGGACTAGCGGGATTTACCGCAATGAGCAGTTCTTC.

This clone appeared once. This sequence joins TRBV5-1 and TRBJ1-1; 10 nucleotides agree with TRBD1. CDR1 and CDR2 from the germline V gene are SGHRS and YFSETQ. The J segment lost 6 bases and the V segment lost 0 bases, leaving 5 bases of the junction unmatched. This CDR3 comprises 15 residues. The CDR3 here is CASSLGTGGEAEAFF. The CDR3 DNA is TGCGCCAGCAGCTTGGGGACAGGGGGGGAAGCTGAAGCTTTCTTT.

The genes are TRBV6-5 and TRBJ1-2, with D perhaps matching TRBD1 (6 bases). CDR1 and CDR2 (germline): MNHEY, SVGAGI. The CDR3 length is 14 residues. V dropped 8 bases and J dropped 2 bases, with 15 bases sitting between them. The CDR3 bases are TGTGCCAGCCCGAAGGGGGATTTGAACTATGGCTACACCTTC. This gives the protein CASPKGDLNYGYTF.